The clone carrying this TCR beta chain has a handful of counts. One end of the junction fails to match germline, which may point to a read error. These data originate in a study of T cells after yellow fever vaccination. Study at large: Preparation of fractions with low cell numbers was performed using SMART-Seq v4 Ultra Low Input.

The germline V gene encodes CDR1 DFQATT and CDR2 SNEGSKA (reference sequence). This CDR3 is built from 15 residues. A single record per CDR3 protein comes from TCRdb applying MiXCR to the 5' RACE reads. Of 450,000 to 600,000 distinct CDR3 sequences listed, approximately 15% were seen once; the top ten hold over 13%. Specimen: PBMCs, collected on the day of the yellow fever booster vaccination. The chain uses TRBV20-1 and TRBJ2-2; 8 bases fit TRBD2. The receptor comes from a man aged 25 to 40 who received the YFV17D yellow fever vaccine. The CDR3 spells CCARGSGTNTGELFF. In DNA form, the CDR3 reads TGCTGTGCTAGAGGTAGCGGGACCAACACCGGGGAGCTGTTTTTT.